This TCR beta chain was captured in a study of T cells in Graves' hyperthyroidism and ophthalmopathy. What was amplified from RNA transcripts were TCR beta CDR3 regions. The TCR CDR3 first-round RT-PCR relied on the HTBI primer set. TCRdb itself ran the multiplex PCR reads through MiXCR, one entry per CDR3 protein. The sample yields 250,000 to 350,000 distinct CDR3 sequences, 22% seen once. This clonotype came up a few times. CDR1 is SGHRS and CDR2 is YFSETQ in the germline V gene. V lost 4 bases and J lost 2, with 11 bases in between. CDR3 length: 14 residues. The sample comprised blood. The clonotype originates from a man under 40 with Graves' ophthalmopathy. The chain recombines TRBV5-1 with TRBJ2-3; maybe TRBD2 (5 bases). The DNA for the CDR3 is TGCGCCAGCAGCCCCCGGGGTGCCACAGATACGCAGTATTTT. Encoded protein: CASSPRGATDTQYF.